Listed below are T cell receptor beta chains from one sample, sequenced in a study of OX40 agonist ivuxolimab in advanced cancers. Repertoires were generated with immunoSEQ multiplex PCR, while TCRdb's copy carries only in-frame clones and drops some. The sample shows tens of thousands of clones, roughly four fifths of them seen only once. The sequencing here drew on CD4+ or CD8+ T cells sorted from blood, taken in a trial of the OX40 agonist ivuxolimab. Receptor source: an adult with an advanced solid tumor such as melanoma, head and neck, liver or kidney cancer. CDR3s include the opening cysteine and the closing phenylalanine or tryptophan. The D gene is left open where the match is weak. For some rows the clone size is stated as once, few or many, or as a class when expanded; others skip it.

TRBV29-1	.	TRBJ2-6	TRBD1	CSVEDRASANVLTF	TGCAGCGTCGAAGACAGGGCTTCGGCCAACGTCCTGACTTTC
TRBV10-3	.	TRBJ1-5	.	CAIREGSGQPQHF	TGTGCCATCAGGGAGGGATCAGGTCAGCCCCAGCATTTT
TRBV6-5	.	TRBJ1-1	TRBD1	CASRRTGERAFF	TGTGCCAGCAGACGGACAGGGGAACGAGCTTTCTTT
TRBV11-2	.	TRBJ1-5	.	CASSLWGDQPQHF	TGTGCCAGCAGCTTGTGGGGAGATCAGCCCCAGCATTTT
TRBV4-2	.	TRBJ2-4	.	CASSQDPGGDATQYF	TGTGCCAGCAGCCAAGACCCAGGAGGGGACGCGACACAGTACTTC
TRBV7-3	.	TRBJ2-2	TRBD2	CASSLESGRKNIGELFF	TGTGCCAGCAGCTTAGAGAGCGGGAGAAAAAATATCGGGGAGCTGTTTTTT
TRBV6-5	.	TRBJ2-7	TRBD2	CASSTSGIYEQYF	TGTGCCAGCAGTACTAGCGGGATCTACGAGCAGTACTTC
TRBV6-1	few	TRBJ1-5	.	CASSAWLGNSNQPQHF	TGTGCCAGCAGTGCTTGGCTGGGAAATAGCAATCAGCCCCAGCATTTT
TRBV28	.	TRBJ2-7	.	CASSFSLAGLRYEQYF	TGTGCCAGCAGTTTCTCCCTGGCGGGTTTAAGGTACGAGCAGTACTTC
TRBV5-4	.	TRBJ2-1	TRBD2	CASSVGLANEQFF	TGTGCCAGCAGCGTGGGACTAGCGAATGAGCAGTTCTTC
TRBV23-1	.	TRBJ1-2	.	CASMNADFYGYTF	TGCGCCAGCATGAACGCGGACTTCTATGGCTACACCTTC
TRBV5-1	.	TRBJ2-7	TRBD2	CASSLVSSGGAYEQYF	TGCGCCAGCAGCTTGGTCTCCAGCGGGGGGGCTTACGAGCAGTACTTC
TRBV6-1	.	TRBJ1-2	.	CASSEQPNREGNYGYTF	TGTGCCAGCAGTGAACAACCAAACAGGGAGGGCAACTATGGCTACACCTTC
TRBV7-6	once	TRBJ1-3	.	CASSLGRIDGNTIYF	TGTGCCAGCAGCTTGGGGCGAATCGATGGAAACACCATATATTTT
TRBV5-4	few	TRBJ2-7	TRBD2	CASSGTTSGRGGVYEQYF	TGTGCCAGCAGCGGAACGACTAGCGGGAGAGGGGGGGTATACGAGCAGTACTTC
TRBV7-6	.	TRBJ2-3	.	CASSPRFDRRGTDTQYF	TGTGCCAGCAGCCCCCGGTTTGACAGGAGAGGCACAGATACGCAGTATTTT
TRBV6-6	.	TRBJ1-2	.	CASSYSGRSNYGYTF	TGTGCCAGCAGTTACTCAGGCAGGTCTAACTATGGCTACACCTTC
TRBV28	.	TRBJ2-7	.	CASSLGGTIYEQYF	TGTGCCAGCAGTTTGGGCGGGACGATATACGAGCAGTACTTC
TRBV6-1	once	TRBJ2-3	TRBD2	CASSGPGGQGTQYF	TGTGCCAGCAGTGGACCGGGGGGGCAGGGTACGCAGTATTTT
TRBV7-7	.	TRBJ2-5	TRBD1	CASSLGDRQYF	TGTGCTAGCAGCTTAGGGGACAGGCAGTACTTC
TRBV6-1	.	TRBJ1-4	.	CASMEGSTNEKLFF	TGTGCCAGCATGGAAGGCTCAACTAATGAAAAACTGTTTTTT
TRBV9	.	TRBJ2-1	TRBD2	CASSVGTSGSTDEQFF	TGTGCCAGCAGCGTAGGGACTAGCGGGAGCACGGATGAGCAGTTCTTC
TRBV18	.	TRBJ2-5	.	CASSPTRTVDRTRETQYF	TGTGCCAGCTCACCGACTAGGACGGTGGACAGGACCCGAGAGACCCAGTACTTC
TRBV19	.	TRBJ2-7	TRBD1	CASSGATTGQKYEQYF	TGTGCCAGTAGTGGGGCGACAACGGGACAGAAATACGAGCAGTACTTC
TRBV28	.	TRBJ1-3	TRBD1	CASRGTGRNTIYF	TGTGCCAGCAGGGGGACAGGGAGGAACACCATATATTTT
TRBV29-1	few	TRBJ2-3	.	CSGGNTDTQYF	TGCAGCGGTGGGAACACAGATACGCAGTATTTT
TRBV10-1	.	TRBJ2-2	.	CASSDSTHRSKKNTGELFF	TGCGCCAGCAGTGATTCCACCCATCGCTCCAAGAAGAACACCGGGGAGCTGTTTTTT
TRBV5-1	.	TRBJ2-1	TRBD1	CASSPQGARYNEQFF	TGCGCCAGCAGCCCACAGGGGGCGCGGTACAATGAGCAGTTCTTC
TRBV7-2	.	TRBJ1-1	.	CASSLGGGRTYTEAFF	TGTGCCAGCAGCTTAGGAGGCGGGAGAACATACACTGAAGCTTTCTTT
TRBV28	.	TRBJ1-3	TRBD1	CASGGTASGNTIYF	TGTGCCAGCGGAGGGACAGCCTCTGGAAACACCATATATTTT
TRBV1	.	TRBJ1-1	.	CTSSLQRYRNTEAFF	TGCACCAGCAGCCTCCAAAGATATCGGAACACTGAAGCTTTCTTT
TRBV5-1	.	TRBJ2-1	TRBD1	CASRDRVFDEQFF	TGCGCCAGCAGGGACAGGGTTTTCGATGAGCAGTTCTTC
TRBV4-1	.	TRBJ2-1	TRBD2	CASSQETTSRYNEQFF	TGCGCCAGCAGCCAAGAGACGACTAGCCGGTACAACGAGCAGTTCTTC